A selection of T cell receptor beta chains follows, all from one sample in a study of regulatory T cells in long-lasting Graves disease. From the multiplex PCR reads, TCRdb called clonotypes with MiXCR, one entry per CDR3 protein. This table has some 410,000 distinct CDR3 sequences, about a sixth appearing once. The same data also went into a second study, on T cells in Graves' hyperthyroidism and ophthalmopathy.

The input for sequencing was peripheral blood mononuclear cells (PBMCs), taken at new diagnosis, from a patient treated with antithyroid drugs. These receptors all come from a woman in her twenties or thirties with Graves disease. The CDR3 runs from the conserved cysteine through the conserved F or W. Each record gives: J gene, V gene, D gene, clone size, CDR3 DNA, CDR3 protein. The D gene is left open where the match is weak. Not every row has a clone size; where given, it reads once, few, many or a size class.

j_gene: TRBJ1-1; v_gene: TRBV18; d_gene: TRBD1; abundance: many; CDR3nt: TGTGCCAGCTCACCAAGACAGGGAGGGATCACTGAAGCTTTCTTT; CDR3aa: CASSPRQGGITEAFF
j_gene: TRBJ2-1; v_gene: TRBV20-1; d_gene: TRBD2; abundance: many; CDR3nt: TGCAGTGCTAGAGAACGACCAGCGGGAGAGAAAGGTTTCAATGAGCAGTTCTTC; CDR3aa: CSARERPAGEKGFNEQFF
j_gene: TRBJ1-5; v_gene: TRBV15; d_gene: TRBD1; abundance: NA; CDR3nt: TGTGCCACCAGCAGAGATCAATTCGCGGACAGGGGACGTAATCAGCCCCAGCATTTT; CDR3aa: CATSRDQFADRGRNQPQHF
j_gene: TRBJ2-1; v_gene: TRBV12-3/TRBV12-4; d_gene: NA; abundance: many; CDR3nt: TGTGCCAGCAGTTTAGTCGGGCGGAGCAACCATGAGCAGTTCTTC; CDR3aa: CASSLVGRSNHEQFF
j_gene: TRBJ2-3; v_gene: TRBV5-7; d_gene: NA; abundance: few; CDR3nt: TGTGCCAGCAGCTTCCGTCCACCATTT; CDR3aa: CASSFRPPF
j_gene: TRBJ2-3; v_gene: TRBV30; d_gene: TRBD2; abundance: many; CDR3nt: TGTGCCTGGACAATAGCGGGAGGGCCGGGAGATACGCAGTATTTT; CDR3aa: CAWTIAGGPGDTQYF
j_gene: TRBJ2-5; v_gene: TRBV29-1; d_gene: TRBD2; abundance: NA; CDR3nt: TGCAGCGGCGGGACTAGCGTTCAAGAGACCCAGTACTTC; CDR3aa: CSGGTSVQETQYF
j_gene: TRBJ2-3; v_gene: TRBV18; d_gene: NA; abundance: many; CDR3nt: TGTGCCAGCTCGCCCCCTCAGGCCCTCACAGATACGCAGTATTTT; CDR3aa: CASSPPQALTDTQYF
j_gene: TRBJ2-1; v_gene: TRBV6-2/TRBV6-3; d_gene: NA; abundance: NA; CDR3nt: TGTGCCAGCAGCCAGATCTATGAGCAGTTCTTC; CDR3aa: CASSQIYEQFF
j_gene: TRBJ2-3; v_gene: TRBV15; d_gene: NA; abundance: many; CDR3nt: TGTGCCACCAGCAGGCGAGCGGAACGCACAGATACGCAGTATTTT; CDR3aa: CATSRRAERTDTQYF
j_gene: TRBJ2-6; v_gene: TRBV11-2; d_gene: TRBD2; abundance: few; CDR3nt: TGTGCCAGCAGCTTAGTCCTAGCGGGAATCTCTGGGGCCAACGTCCTGACTTTC; CDR3aa: CASSLVLAGISGANVLTF
j_gene: TRBJ2-7; v_gene: TRBV28; d_gene: NA; abundance: many; CDR3nt: TGTGCCAGCAGTTTGCAGGGAGTAAAATACGAGCAGTACTTC; CDR3aa: CASSLQGVKYEQYF
j_gene: TRBJ2-3; v_gene: TRBV3-1; d_gene: NA; abundance: many; CDR3nt: TGTGCCAGCAGCCCCCGTGCGGGGCCAGATACGCAGTATTTT; CDR3aa: CASSPRAGPDTQYF
j_gene: TRBJ2-7; v_gene: TRBV2; d_gene: NA; abundance: NA; CDR3nt: TGTGCCAGCATACTCCCTCTGGGGGAGCAGTACTTC; CDR3aa: CASILPLGEQYF
j_gene: TRBJ1-4; v_gene: TRBV6-5; d_gene: TRBD1; abundance: NA; CDR3nt: TGTGCCAGCAGTTACTTGGCTCCGACAGGGCGTGATGAAAAACTGTTTTTT; CDR3aa: CASSYLAPTGRDEKLFF
j_gene: TRBJ1-5; v_gene: TRBV19; d_gene: NA; abundance: NA; CDR3nt: TGTGCCAGTAGTATGTGGGCCTCAGGCGATCGACAGCCCCAGCATTTT; CDR3aa: CASSMWASGDRQPQHF
j_gene: TRBJ2-7; v_gene: TRBV4-2; d_gene: TRBD2; abundance: NA; CDR3nt: TGTGCCAGCAGCTCACCGGGACTAGCGGGAGGCGAGCAGTACTTC; CDR3aa: CASSSPGLAGGEQYF
j_gene: TRBJ2-3; v_gene: TRBV28; d_gene: TRBD2; abundance: many; CDR3nt: TGTGCCAGCAGTTTAACTAGCGGGAGGGCTAGCACAGATACGCAGTATTTT; CDR3aa: CASSLTSGRASTDTQYF
j_gene: TRBJ2-5; v_gene: TRBV7-2; d_gene: TRBD2; abundance: few; CDR3nt: TGTGCCAGCAGCGTAAGACTAGCGGGTGAGACCCAGTACTTC; CDR3aa: CASSVRLAGETQYF
j_gene: TRBJ2-3; v_gene: TRBV11-2; d_gene: TRBD2; abundance: many; CDR3nt: TGTGCCAGCAGTCGTAATAGCGGGAGGTACACAGATACGCAGTATTTT; CDR3aa: CASSRNSGRYTDTQYF
j_gene: TRBJ1-5; v_gene: TRBV27; d_gene: NA; abundance: many; CDR3nt: TGTGCCAGCAGTTTATCGGTAGCTGGTCAGCCCCAGCATTTT; CDR3aa: CASSLSVAGQPQHF
j_gene: TRBJ2-7; v_gene: TRBV20-1; d_gene: NA; abundance: many; CDR3nt: TGCAGTGCTATTGTGGGGCAGCAGTACTTC; CDR3aa: CSAIVGQQYF
j_gene: TRBJ1-1; v_gene: TRBV5-1; d_gene: NA; abundance: few; CDR3nt: TGCGCCAGCAGCTTGGCCGGGACACACATGAACACTGAAGCTTTCTTT; CDR3aa: CASSLAGTHMNTEAFF
j_gene: TRBJ2-1; v_gene: TRBV30; d_gene: NA; abundance: few; CDR3nt: TGTGCATATGAGGGCTTCCTCTCCTACAATGAGCAGTTCTTC; CDR3aa: CAYEGFLSYNEQFF
j_gene: TRBJ1-2; v_gene: TRBV5-4; d_gene: NA; abundance: NA; CDR3nt: TGTGCCAGCAGCCGAGAAGCGGGAGAAAACTTTAACTATGGCTACACCTTC; CDR3aa: CASSREAGENFNYGYTF
j_gene: TRBJ2-3; v_gene: TRBV7-9; d_gene: NA; abundance: many; CDR3nt: TGTGCCAGCAGACTAACAGGGATGAGCACAGATACGCAGTATTTT; CDR3aa: CASRLTGMSTDTQYF
j_gene: TRBJ2-5; v_gene: TRBV12-3/TRBV12-4; d_gene: TRBD2; abundance: NA; CDR3nt: TGTGCCAGCAGCCCTGGAGCAGGGAGGGCACAAGAGACCCAGTACTTC; CDR3aa: CASSPGAGRAQETQYF
j_gene: TRBJ2-1; v_gene: TRBV3-1; d_gene: TRBD2; abundance: many; CDR3nt: TGTGCCAGCAGCCAAGGGGGTAGCGGGAGGTCCTACAATGAGCAGTTCTTC; CDR3aa: CASSQGGSGRSYNEQFF
j_gene: TRBJ2-2; v_gene: TRBV2; d_gene: TRBD1; abundance: many; CDR3nt: TGTGCCAGACGGGACAGGGGGCCTCTGACATCCGGGGAGCTGTTTTTT; CDR3aa: CARRDRGPLTSGELFF
j_gene: TRBJ1-2; v_gene: TRBV6-1; d_gene: NA; abundance: NA; CDR3nt: TGTGCCAGCAGTCCGGGGGGGGCCGGCGTCTATGGCTACACCTTC; CDR3aa: CASSPGGAGVYGYTF
j_gene: TRBJ2-1; v_gene: TRBV11-2; d_gene: NA; abundance: NA; CDR3nt: TGTGCCAGCAGCCTCACAGACAACAATGAGCAGTTCTTC; CDR3aa: CASSLTDNNEQFF
j_gene: TRBJ2-1; v_gene: TRBV27; d_gene: TRBD2; abundance: few; CDR3nt: TGTGCCAGCAGTACCTATAGCGGGAGCCCACCCAATGAGCAGTTCTTC; CDR3aa: CASSTYSGSPPNEQFF
j_gene: TRBJ2-2; v_gene: TRBV11-1; d_gene: TRBD1; abundance: NA; CDR3nt: TGTGCCAGCAGCTACTCCCGGGACAGGCGCACCGGGGAGCTGTTTTTT; CDR3aa: CASSYSRDRRTGELFF
j_gene: TRBJ1-2; v_gene: TRBV6-5; d_gene: NA; abundance: few; CDR3nt: TGTGCCAGCAGTTCCCCGACGGGCCGGAGTGGCTACACCTTC; CDR3aa: CASSSPTGRSGYTF
j_gene: TRBJ2-3; v_gene: TRBV2; d_gene: NA; abundance: NA; CDR3nt: TGTGCCAGCAGGGTCAGGGGACCTAACACAGATACGCAGTATTTT; CDR3aa: CASRVRGPNTDTQYF
j_gene: TRBJ2-3; v_gene: TRBV10-3; d_gene: NA; abundance: many; CDR3nt: TGTGCCTCCAGGGACGCCGGAGAGGGCGCCCGCAGAGATACGCAGTATTTT; CDR3aa: CASRDAGEGARRDTQYF
j_gene: TRBJ2-3; v_gene: TRBV11-2; d_gene: NA; abundance: many; CDR3nt: TGTGCCAGCAGCTCCCAGTCAGATACGCAGTATTTT; CDR3aa: CASSSQSDTQYF
j_gene: TRBJ2-1; v_gene: TRBV18; d_gene: NA; abundance: many; CDR3nt: TGTGCCAGCTCACCCAGGACGGGGCCCGTGCATGAGCAGTTCTTC; CDR3aa: CASSPRTGPVHEQFF
j_gene: TRBJ2-7; v_gene: TRBV25-1; d_gene: NA; abundance: NA; CDR3nt: TGTGCCAGCAGTGCCTATGGGACGGGCGGCTACGAGCAGTACTTC; CDR3aa: CASSAYGTGGYEQYF
j_gene: TRBJ2-1; v_gene: TRBV6-1; d_gene: TRBD2; abundance: few; CDR3nt: TGTGCCAGCAAATGGGCTGGCGGGAGTGAGCAGTTCTTC; CDR3aa: CASKWAGGSEQFF